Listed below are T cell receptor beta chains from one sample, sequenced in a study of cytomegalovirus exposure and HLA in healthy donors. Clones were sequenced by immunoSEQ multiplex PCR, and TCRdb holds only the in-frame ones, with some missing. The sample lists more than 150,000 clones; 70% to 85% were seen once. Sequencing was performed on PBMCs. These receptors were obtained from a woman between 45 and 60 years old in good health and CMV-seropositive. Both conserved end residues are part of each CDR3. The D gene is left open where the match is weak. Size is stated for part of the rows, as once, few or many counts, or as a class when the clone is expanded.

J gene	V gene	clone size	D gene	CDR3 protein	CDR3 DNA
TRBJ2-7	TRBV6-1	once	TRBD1	CASTPRDRGYEQYF	TGTGCCAGCACCCCAAGAGACAGGGGCTACGAGCAGTACTTC
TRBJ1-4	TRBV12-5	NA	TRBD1	CASGLLGFPDRENEKLFF	TGTGCTAGTGGTTTGCTTGGATTCCCGGACAGGGAGAATGAAAAACTGTTTTTT
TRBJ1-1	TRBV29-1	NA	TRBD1	CSGAPGGLNTEAFF	TGCAGCGGCGCCCCAGGGGGACTGAACACTGAAGCTTTCTTT
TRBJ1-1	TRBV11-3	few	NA	CASSIDQASEAFF	TGTGCCAGCAGCATAGACCAGGCAAGTGAAGCTTTCTTT
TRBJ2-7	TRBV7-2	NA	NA	CASSLAPYEQYF	TGTGCCAGCAGCTTAGCTCCTTACGAGCAGTACTTC
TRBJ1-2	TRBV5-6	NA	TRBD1	CASSQPGQGGYGYTF	TGTGCCAGCAGCCAACCGGGACAGGGTGGCTATGGCTACACCTTC
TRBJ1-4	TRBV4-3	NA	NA	CASSQEAHRSTNEKLFF	TGCGCCAGCAGCCAAGAAGCCCACCGTTCAACTAATGAAAAACTGTTTTTT
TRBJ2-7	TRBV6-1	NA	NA	CASSEKQWQRGF	TGTGCCAGCAGTGAAAAACAGTGGCAACGCGGGTTC
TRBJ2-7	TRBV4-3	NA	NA	CASSQDTTGTYEQYF	TGCGCCAGCAGCCAAGATACGACAGGTACCTACGAGCAGTACTTC
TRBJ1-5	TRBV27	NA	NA	CASSPGRGNQPQHF	TGTGCCAGCAGCCCGGGCAGGGGTAATCAGCCCCAGCATTTT
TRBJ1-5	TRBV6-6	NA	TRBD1	CASSPPGTGNQPQHF	TGTGCCAGCAGCCCCCCGGGGACAGGGAATCAGCCCCAGCATTTT
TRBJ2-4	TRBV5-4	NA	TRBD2	CASSLGGGAAKNIQYF	TGTGCCAGCAGCTTGGGCGGGGGGGCCGCCAAAAACATTCAGTACTTC
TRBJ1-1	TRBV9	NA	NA	CASSPRLVAEAFF	TGTGCCAGCAGCCCACGGCTAGTGGCTGAAGCTTTCTTT
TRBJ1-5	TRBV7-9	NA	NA	CASSYGAYQPQHF	TGTGCCAGCAGCTATGGGGCTTATCAGCCCCAGCATTTT
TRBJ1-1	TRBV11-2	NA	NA	CASSPVRGTFF	TGTGCCAGCAGCCCGGTCCGAGGGACTTTCTTT
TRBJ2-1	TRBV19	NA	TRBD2	CASSAGSSYNEQFF	TGTGCCAGTTCAGCGGGGAGCTCCTACAATGAGCAGTTCTTC
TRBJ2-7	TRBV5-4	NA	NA	CASSLGGRVEEQYF	TGTGCCAGCAGCTTGGGGGGCAGGGTGGAGGAGCAGTACTTC
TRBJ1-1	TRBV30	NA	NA	CAWSVLQGNTEAFF	TGTGCCTGGAGTGTACTTCAGGGGAACACTGAAGCTTTCTTT
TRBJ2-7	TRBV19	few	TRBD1	CASSHRDRRYEQYF	TGTGCCAGTAGTCACCGGGACAGGAGATACGAGCAGTACTTC
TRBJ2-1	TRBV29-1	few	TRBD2	CSVIASGEKQFF	TGCAGCGTCATAGCTAGCGGGGAGAAGCAGTTCTTC